This T cell receptor beta chain was obtained from a study of T cells after posttransplantation cyclophosphamide. CDR3 length: 14 residues. V gave up 1 base and J gave up 5 bases, with 11 bases separating them. Looked up from germline, CDR1 is SGHTA and CDR2 is FQGNSA. Treatment was busulfan-fludarabine conditioning, a marrow graft, and cyclophosphamide on days +3 and +4. Produced via immunoSEQ multiplex PCR; TCRdb's table is partial and in-frame only. Here the sample spans roughly 4,200 clones, approximately 86% being singletons. The rearrangement links TRBV7-2 to TRBJ2-5, with a tentative D call TRBD2 (5 bases). The receptor was isolated from a male patient between 25 and 39 years old who received an allogeneic stem cell transplant from a related donor, was CMV-positive, and had no GVHD. Some T cells may have come from the graft donor. Specimen: CD4+ T cells sorted from blood, collected roughly 250 days after a stem cell transplant with posttransplant cyclophosphamide. The CDR3 spells CASSLEAGRETQYF. The CDR3 coding sequence is TGTGCCAGCAGCTTAGAGGCGGGTCGGGAGACCCAGTACTTC.